Following are 5 T cell receptor beta chains from one sample sequenced in a study of shared clonotypes between healthy human individuals. Some clones are missing from TCRdb's copy, which holds only in-frame ones; the method was immunoSEQ multiplex PCR. The sample lists over a million clones; 97% to 99% were seen once. Sequenced material: naive CD4+ T cells sorted from blood. This sample's subset: CD45RA+ positively selected. The receptor source for this set is a man aged 25 to 45 in good health.

This sequence joins TRBV10-2 and TRBJ2-1; D could derive from TRBD1 or TRBD2 (5 bases each). V was trimmed by 2 bases and J by 15 bases, leaving 14 bases between them. CDR1 is WSHSY and CDR2 is SAAADI in the germline V gene. This CDR3 is built from 12 residues. In DNA form, the CDR3 reads TGCGCCAGCAGTGAGCCTGGGACCGGTCGGTTCTTC. Protein product: CASSEPGTGRFF.

This chain links TRBV5-4 with TRBJ2-3, with a tentative D call TRBD2 (6 bases). Germline CDR1 is SGHNT and CDR2 is YYREEE (reference sequence). V shed 2 bases and J shed 1 base, with 8 bases lying between them. CDR3 length: 14 amino acids. CDR3 region: CASSLQRGTDTQYF. The CDR3, as DNA: TGTGCCAGCAGCTTACAGCGGGGCACAGATACGCAGTATTTT.

This rearrangement joins TRBV4-3 to TRBJ2-3, with 10 bases matching TRBD2. The trim removed 0 bases at V and 1 base at J, leaving 13 bases unmatched. The CDR3 length is 20 residues. CDR1 is LGHNA and CDR2 is YSLEER in the germline V gene. The CDR3 region is CASSQETRASGRTGTDTQYF. CDR3 DNA: TGCGCCAGCAGCCAAGAGACTCGGGCTAGCGGGAGAACGGGCACAGATACGCAGTATTTT.

The rearrangement links TRBV5-1 to TRBJ2-2, with 10 bases that match TRBD1. CDR1 is SGHRS, CDR2 YFSETQ, per germline. Trimming took 3 bases from V and 2 from J; bases not matched to a gene: 7. CDR3 length: 17 amino acids. CDR3 sequence (DNA): TGCGCCAGCAGCTACCGGGACAGGGGCTTTAACACCGGGGAGCTGTTTTTT. This codes for CASSYRDRGFNTGELFF. Complete variable domain (other parts from reference TRBV5-1 and TRBJ2-2): KAGVTQTPRYLIKTRGQQVTLSCSPISGHRSVSWYQQTPGQGLQFLFEYFSETQRNKGNFPGRFSGRQFSNSRSEMNVSTLELGDSALYLCASSYRDRGFNTGELFFGEGSRLTVL.

The chain combines TRBV6-5 with TRBJ2-7; D is unclear. Trimming removed 5 bases at V and 3 bases at J, with 5 bases between. The CDR3 loop spans 11 amino acids. CDR1 and CDR2 from the germline V gene are MNHEY and SVGAGI. CDR3 amino acids: CASSQSYEQYF. Written as DNA, the CDR3 is TGTGCCAGCAGTCAAAGCTACGAGCAGTACTTC.